The present TCR beta chain was sequenced within a study of blood T cell repertoires in COVID-19. This clone turned up a few times. Per the study methods: Using reference gene primer amplification, nucleated cell counts were estimated. The method was immunoSEQ multiplex PCR; TCRdb's version includes in-frame clones alone and lacks a portion of them. V and J calls and clone size are as listed in that table; D and trimming were resolved from the DNA. The table lists 180,000 or so clones, roughly 80% of them singletons. Sequencing was performed on PBMCs or T cells enriched from blood (not recorded which). The source is a man in his fifties or sixties who had recovered from COVID-19.

CDR3 sequence: CASSEIQISYEQYF. The DNA for the CDR3 is TGTGCCAGCAGTGAAATCCAGATCTCCTACGAGCAGTACTTC. This rearrangement joins TRBV2 to TRBJ2-7, with D hard to call. This CDR3 has 14 amino acids. Looked up from germline, CDR1 is SNHLY and CDR2 is FYNNEI. Trimming stripped 2 bases from V and 0 bases from J, with 8 bases between. The full variable domain, with the rest looked up from reference TRBV2 and TRBJ2-7, is EPEVTQTPSHQVTQMGQEVILRCVPISNHLYFYWYRQILGQKVEFLVSFYNNEISEKSEIFDDQFSVERPDGSNFTLKIRSTKLEDSAMYFCASSEIQISYEQYFGPGTRLTVT.